The source of this TCR beta chain is a study of cytomegalovirus exposure and HLA in healthy donors. V shed 3 bases, J shed 3 bases, and the junction held 5 bases outside the gene matches. From germline, CDR1 is SGHRS and CDR2 YFSETQ. The CDR3 spans 15 residues. The PCR had 60 Vbeta and 13 Jbeta primers. The method was immunoSEQ multiplex PCR; TCRdb's version includes in-frame clones alone and lacks a portion of them. This sample has under 150,000 clones; about four fifths occur once, and the top ten carry roughly 2.2%. Healthy bone marrow donors made up the donor group. Sequenced: PBMCs. The V and J genes are TRBV5-1 and TRBJ1-3, with 8 nucleotides matching TRBD1. The TCR comes from a man aged 25 to 40 in good health and CMV-seronegative. Here the CDR3 DNA reads TGCGCCAGCAGCTCAGGGGGCGCGGTTGGAAACACCATATATTTT. It yields the protein CASSSGGAVGNTIYF.